Listed below are T cell receptor beta chains from one sample, sequenced in a study of cytomegalovirus exposure and HLA in healthy donors. The data were produced by immunoSEQ multiplex PCR, yet TCRdb's version contains in-frame clones alone and is incomplete. The sample shows 150,000 to 200,000 clones, approximately 78% of them seen only once. Sequencing was performed on PBMCs. Source of these receptors: a woman in her thirties or forties in good health and CMV-seronegative. Each CDR3 is given with its conserved first and last residue. A D gene is named only where the DNA matches it firmly. Clone size, where shown, is once, few, many, or a class for clones that have expanded.

V	D	length	size	J	CDR3	DNA
TRBV6-1	NA	12	NA	TRBJ1-2	CARGDRAYGYTF	TGTGCCAGAGGAGACAGAGCATATGGCTACACCTTC
TRBV2	NA	12	NA	TRBJ2-7	CASSREGNEQYF	TGTGCCAGCAGCCGGGAAGGCAACGAGCAGTACTTC
TRBV2	NA	12	NA	TRBJ1-2	CASRDSLGGYTF	TGTGCCAGCAGAGACAGTCTCGGGGGCTACACCTTC
TRBV2	NA	13	NA	TRBJ1-2	CASREHGARGYTF	TGTGCCAGCAGAGAGCACGGAGCGCGGGGCTACACCTTC
TRBV5-3	TRBD1	17	NA	TRBJ1-5	CARSRTGKCVGNQPQHF	TGTGCCAGAAGCAGGACAGGGAAGTGTGTAGGCAATCAGCCCCAGCATTTT
TRBV7-9	TRBD1	13	few	TRBJ1-2	CASIREGGGGYTF	TGTGCCAGCATTAGGGAAGGGGGCGGGGGCTACACCTTC
TRBV7-9	TRBD1	14	NA	TRBJ2-5	CASSSGDSVSAQYF	TGTGCCAGCAGCTCTGGGGACAGCGTATCGGCCCAGTACTTC
TRBV18	TRBD1	17	NA	TRBJ1-3	CASSADRARFSGNTIYF	TGTGCCAGCTCAGCCGACAGGGCGCGGTTCTCTGGAAACACCATATATTTT
TRBV6-5	NA	13	few	TRBJ2-1	CASSYPQGNEQFF	TGTGCCAGCAGTTACCCGCAGGGGAATGAGCAGTTCTTC
TRBV5-8	NA	15	NA	TRBJ2-2	CASSLWTANTGELFF	TGTGCCAGCAGCTTGTGGACAGCGAACACCGGGGAGCTGTTTTTT
TRBV18	NA	15	NA	TRBJ1-1	CASSPPAGANTEAFF	TGTGCCAGCTCACCCCCAGCAGGGGCGAACACTGAAGCTTTCTTT
TRBV2	TRBD1	16	NA	TRBJ1-4	CASSGLQGAVVEKLFF	TGTGCCAGCAGTGGATTACAGGGGGCCGTCGTTGAAAAACTGTTTTTT
TRBV28	NA	11	NA	TRBJ2-7	CASSSGYEQYF	TGTGCCAGCAGTTCGGGGTACGAGCAGTACTTC
TRBV4-2	TRBD2	17	NA	TRBJ2-1	CASSQVQGLAGGIEQFF	TGTGCCAGCAGCCAAGTCCAAGGACTAGCGGGGGGGATTGAGCAGTTCTTC
TRBV5-6	TRBD2	16	NA	TRBJ2-1	CASSSLAGGKGNEQFF	TGTGCCAGCAGCTCACTAGCGGGGGGAAAAGGGAATGAGCAGTTCTTC
TRBV2	NA	14	NA	TRBJ1-5	CASSFQGGNQPQHF	TGTGCCAGCAGTTTTCAGGGAGGGAATCAGCCCCAGCATTTT
TRBV6-5	NA	15	NA	TRBJ1-6	CASSRERSQSSPLHF	TGTGCCAGCAGTCGGGAGAGGTCACAATCTTCACCCCTCCACTTT
TRBV6-5	NA	15	NA	TRBJ1-6	CASSALSSYNSPLHF	TGTGCCAGCAGCGCTTTGAGCTCCTATAATTCACCCCTCCACTTT
TRBV5-1	TRBD1	14	NA	TRBJ1-2	CASSPTTGVDGYTF	TGCGCCAGCAGCCCGACGACAGGGGTGGATGGCTACACCTTC
TRBV5-1	NA	13	NA	TRBJ1-1	CASTRAQSTEAFF	TGCGCCAGCACCAGAGCACAGTCCACTGAAGCTTTCTTT
TRBV5-1	NA	11	NA	TRBJ1-1	CASNGGTEAFF	TGCGCCAGCAACGGGGGCACTGAAGCTTTCTTT
TRBV2	NA	13	NA	TRBJ1-1	CASSEYEGTEAFF	TGTGCCAGCAGTGAATATGAGGGCACTGAAGCTTTCTTT
TRBV6-4	NA	13	NA	TRBJ1-1	CASSYSSGGTAFF	TGTGCCAGCAGTTACTCGAGCGGGGGGACAGCTTTCTTT
TRBV7-8	TRBD1	18	NA	TRBJ2-3	CASSAKWEDRVSTDTQYF	TGTGCCAGCAGCGCCAAGTGGGAAGACAGGGTTAGCACAGATACGCAGTATTTT
TRBV2	NA	14	NA	TRBJ2-5	CASSLGSLEETQYF	TGTGCCAGCAGTCTTGGCAGTTTGGAGGAGACCCAGTACTTC
TRBV29-1	NA	15	NA	TRBJ1-2	CSVEESARGRHGYTF	TGCAGCGTTGAAGAGTCCGCCAGGGGTAGGCATGGCTACACCTTC
TRBV5-6	TRBD1	13	NA	TRBJ1-2	CASSVRDRGRYTF	TGTGCCAGCAGCGTCAGGGACAGGGGTCGCTACACCTTC
TRBV5-1	NA	16	NA	TRBJ1-5	CASSLAAMDGNQPQHF	TGCGCCAGCAGCTTAGCGGCGATGGACGGCAATCAGCCCCAGCATTTT
TRBV4-1	NA	16	NA	TRBJ1-3	CASSRSPNAGGNTIYF	TGCGCCAGCAGCCGAAGCCCGAATGCGGGCGGAAACACCATATATTTT
TRBV4-1	NA	17	NA	TRBJ2-7	CASSQESWQGKGYEQYF	TGCGCCAGCAGCCAAGAGTCGTGGCAGGGGAAGGGTTACGAGCAGTACTTC
TRBV19	TRBD1	17	NA	TRBJ1-5	CASSFSRGQGNNQPQHF	TGTGCCAGTAGTTTTTCCAGGGGACAGGGGAACAATCAGCCCCAGCATTTT
TRBV5-1	TRBD1	15	few	TRBJ1-1	CASSRTGEGSTEAFF	TGCGCCAGCAGCCGGACAGGGGAAGGGTCCACTGAAGCTTTCTTT
TRBV28	NA	12	few	TRBJ2-7	CASSWGHYEQYF	TGTGCCAGCAGCTGGGGGCACTACGAGCAGTACTTC
TRBV5-4	TRBD2	16	NA	TRBJ2-1	CASSSRLAGGTSEQFF	TGTGCCAGCAGCAGCCGACTAGCGGGGGGTACAAGTGAGCAGTTCTTC
TRBV5-8	TRBD1	13	NA	TRBJ1-5	CASSSDRDQPQHF	TGTGCCAGCAGCTCGGACAGGGATCAGCCCCAGCATTTT
TRBV6-6	NA	14	NA	TRBJ1-1	CASRIAPSITEAFF	TGTGCCAGCAGAATAGCCCCCTCGATCACTGAAGCTTTCTTT
TRBV19	NA	15	NA	TRBJ1-5	CASSIKPGSNQPQHF	TGTGCCAGTAGTATAAAGCCAGGGTCGAATCAGCCCCAGCATTTT
TRBV11-2	TRBD1	13	few	TRBJ1-1	CASSFDRDREAFF	TGTGCCAGCAGCTTTGACCGGGACAGGGAGGCTTTCTTT
TRBV15	TRBD1	14	once	TRBJ1-1	CATSRSRGLTEAFF	TGTGCCACCAGCAGATCCAGGGGGCTGACTGAAGCTTTCTTT
TRBV27	NA	13	NA	TRBJ2-7	CASSLTGNVEQYF	TGTGCCAGCAGTTTAACAGGGAACGTCGAGCAGTACTTC
TRBV19	TRBD1	16	NA	TRBJ1-1	CASSAPGQKKNTEAFF	TGTGCCAGTAGTGCCCCGGGACAGAAAAAGAACACTGAAGCTTTCTTT
TRBV6-1	TRBD1	14	NA	TRBJ1-1	CASRLGQTNTEAFF	TGTGCCAGCAGGTTGGGACAGACGAACACTGAAGCTTTCTTT
TRBV5-6	NA	16	NA	TRBJ2-3	CASSLQMSGYTDTQYF	TGTGCCAGCAGCTTGCAGATGAGCGGATACACAGATACGCAGTATTTT
TRBV5-1	TRBD2	16	NA	TRBJ2-1	CASSFAPGGGASEQFF	TGCGCCAGCAGCTTCGCACCGGGCGGGGGGGCCAGTGAGCAGTTCTTC
TRBV16	NA	13	NA	TRBJ1-1	CASSQSVWTEAFF	TGTGCCAGCAGCCAATCTGTTTGGACAGAAGCTTTCTTT
TRBV19	TRBD2	17	NA	TRBJ2-1	CASSMGSGGGSYNEQFF	TGTGCCAGTAGTATGGGTAGCGGGGGGGGCTCCTACAATGAGCAGTTCTTC
TRBV6-5	NA	14	NA	TRBJ1-5	CASSYAAGAGPQHF	TGTGCCAGCAGTTACGCTGCAGGCGCAGGGCCCCAGCATTTT
TRBV7-8	NA	13	NA	TRBJ1-5	CASSFGGVGSQHF	TGTGCCAGCAGCTTCGGAGGGGTAGGGTCCCAGCATTTT
TRBV28	NA	11	NA	TRBJ2-3	CASSNEDTQYF	TGTGCCAGCAGTAACGAGGATACGCAGTATTTT
TRBV5-6	TRBD1	12	NA	TRBJ1-6	CASRYRGSPLHF	TGTGCCAGCAGGTACAGGGGTTCACCCCTCCACTTT
TRBV6-5	NA	15	NA	TRBJ2-7	CASSGVAAVSYEQYF	TGTGCCAGCAGTGGAGTAGCGGCAGTCTCCTACGAGCAGTACTTC
TRBV5-8	NA	14	NA	TRBJ1-6	CASSLDREVPPLHF	TGTGCCAGCAGCTTGGACAGGGAAGTCCCACCCCTCCACTTT